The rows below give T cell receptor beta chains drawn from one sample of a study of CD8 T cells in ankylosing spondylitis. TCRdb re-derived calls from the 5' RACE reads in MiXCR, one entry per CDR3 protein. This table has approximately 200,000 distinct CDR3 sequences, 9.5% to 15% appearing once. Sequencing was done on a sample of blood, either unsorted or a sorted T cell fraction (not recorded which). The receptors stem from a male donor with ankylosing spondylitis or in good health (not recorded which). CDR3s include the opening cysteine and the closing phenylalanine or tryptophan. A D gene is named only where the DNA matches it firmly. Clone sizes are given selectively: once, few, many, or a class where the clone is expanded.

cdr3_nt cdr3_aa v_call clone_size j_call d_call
TGTGCCAGCAGTTTACAGGGCAGGGTAAATGAGCAGTTCTTC CASSLQGRVNEQFF TRBV27 once TRBJ2-1 .
TGTGCCAGCAGTCTTCTAGCGGGGAACCCCACAAATGAGCAGTTCTTC CASSLLAGNPTNEQFF TRBV6-1 . TRBJ2-1 TRBD2
TGTGCCAGCAGCTTGCTCGACTACAATGAGCAGTTCTTC CASSLLDYNEQFF TRBV5-8 . TRBJ2-1 .
TGCGCCAGCAGCCAAGAGTTGGTCGGGGAGCTGTTTTTT CASSQELVGELFF TRBV4-1 few TRBJ2-2 .
TGTGCCAGCAGCCAAGGGGCAGACTCTGGAAACACCATATATTTT CASSQGADSGNTIYF TRBV5-6 . TRBJ1-3 .
TGTGCCAGCAGTATTCCGACCGTCGGACAGGGACCCTACGAGCAGTACTTC CASSIPTVGQGPYEQYF TRBV7-9 . TRBJ2-7 TRBD1
TGTGCCAGCAAGCGACAGGTTCTGAGTGAGACCCAGTACTTC CASKRQVLSETQYF TRBV6-1 . TRBJ2-5 .
TGCGCCAGTTCCAACCGGGTACTTCTACCCTACAATGAGCAGTTCTTC CASSNRVLLPYNEQFF TRBV10-1 . TRBJ2-1 .
TGTGCCAGCAGCGCGCTTTTGACGGGGACAGGTATTGGGTTCTACGAGCAGTACTTC CASSALLTGTGIGFYEQYF TRBV11-2 . TRBJ2-7 TRBD1
TGTGCCAGCAGTCCGGGACAGGGGAGAACCGGGGAGCTGTTTTTT CASSPGQGRTGELFF TRBV7-9 few TRBJ2-2 TRBD1
TGCGCCAGCAGCCATGGGACAGGACCCTACGAGCAGTACTTC CASSHGTGPYEQYF TRBV4-1 many TRBJ2-7 TRBD1
TGTGCCAGCAGCTTAGGACAGGGGCGGTCTGAAGCTTTCTTT CASSLGQGRSEAFF TRBV7-9 . TRBJ1-1 TRBD1
TGTGCCTGGAGTGACGGAAACACTGAAGCTTTCTTT CAWSDGNTEAFF TRBV30 few TRBJ1-1 .
TGTGCCAGCAGCTTACGGACTGTCTCTAGCACAGATACGCAGTATTTT CASSLRTVSSTDTQYF TRBV7-8 . TRBJ2-3 .
TGTGCCAGCAGCACGCGGGGGACCCAAGAGACCCAGTACTTC CASSTRGTQETQYF TRBV11-3 . TRBJ2-5 TRBD2
TGTGCCAGCAGCCCGATCCGGACAGGCGATTACGAGCAGTACTTC CASSPIRTGDYEQYF TRBV14 few TRBJ2-7 TRBD1
TGTGCCAGTAGTATAGACCCTGCCAACAATGAGCAGTTCTTC CASSIDPANNEQFF TRBV19 . TRBJ2-1 .
TGCGCCAGCAGCTTGTCGGACCCCTACGAGCAGTACTTC CASSLSDPYEQYF TRBV5-1 few TRBJ2-7 .
TGCGCCAGCAGCCAAGTTCAAACAGCCACCGGGGAGCTGTTTTTT CASSQVQTATGELFF TRBV4-1 many TRBJ2-2 .
TGTGCCAGCAGTTTAGAGAAGGGCAGGGCACCTGAAGCTTTCTTT CASSLEKGRAPEAFF TRBV12-3/TRBV12-4 many TRBJ1-1 .
TGTGCCAGCAGCCAAGTCTTTGGAGAGGGCCAAGAGACCCAGTACTTC CASSQVFGEGQETQYF TRBV14 . TRBJ2-5 .
TGTGCCAGCAGTTTATCCCCAGGTACTAACACTGAAGCTTTCTTT CASSLSPGTNTEAFF TRBV12-3/TRBV12-4 once TRBJ1-1 .
TGCAGTGCCTTTCTTGCAGTGACGGGACACTCTGACTATGGCTACACCTTC CSAFLAVTGHSDYGYTF TRBV20-1 few TRBJ1-2 .
TGCAGTGGCAAGCCAGGGGGCGTGGTGGGTACGCAGTATTTT CSGKPGGVVGTQYF TRBV20-1 few TRBJ2-3 TRBD1
TGCGCCAGCAGCTACCCTCCGGACGGACCCCAAGAGACCCAGTACTTC CASSYPPDGPQETQYF TRBV5-1 few TRBJ2-5 .
TGTGCCAGCAGCTTAGTTGCGACAGGGAAAGCTTTCTTT CASSLVATGKAFF TRBV7-2 few TRBJ1-1 TRBD1
TGTGCCAGTAGTATAGATCGTCTCGGACTAGCCTGGTCCGGGGAGCTGTTTTTT CASSIDRLGLAWSGELFF TRBV19 many TRBJ2-2 TRBD2
TGTGCCAGCCACACGATAGCGGGGGTATACAATGAGCAGTTCTTC CASHTIAGVYNEQFF TRBV6-1 . TRBJ2-1 TRBD2
TGTGCCAGCAGTGACAACCCAGGGGCCGGAGAGACCCAGTACTTC CASSDNPGAGETQYF TRBV6-1 . TRBJ2-5 .
TGTGCCAGCAGTCCTCGGACAGCGAACACCGGGGAGCTGTTTTTT CASSPRTANTGELFF TRBV25-1 few TRBJ2-2 .